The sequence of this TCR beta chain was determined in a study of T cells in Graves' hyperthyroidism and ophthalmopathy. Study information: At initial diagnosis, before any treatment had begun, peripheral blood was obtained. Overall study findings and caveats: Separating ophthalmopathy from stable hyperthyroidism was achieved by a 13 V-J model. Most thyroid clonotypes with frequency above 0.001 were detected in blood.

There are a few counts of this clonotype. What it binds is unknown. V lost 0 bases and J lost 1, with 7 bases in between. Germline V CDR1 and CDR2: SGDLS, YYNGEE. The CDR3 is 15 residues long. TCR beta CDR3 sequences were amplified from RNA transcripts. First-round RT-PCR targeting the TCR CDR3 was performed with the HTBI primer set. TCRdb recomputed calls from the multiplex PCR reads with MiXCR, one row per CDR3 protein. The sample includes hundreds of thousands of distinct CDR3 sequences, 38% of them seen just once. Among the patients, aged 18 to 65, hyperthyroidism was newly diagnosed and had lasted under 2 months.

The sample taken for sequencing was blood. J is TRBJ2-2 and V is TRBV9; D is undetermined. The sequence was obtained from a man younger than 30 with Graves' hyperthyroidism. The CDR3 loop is CASSVGARNTGELFF. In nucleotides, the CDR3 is TGTGCCAGCAGCGTAGGAGCGCGGAACACCGGGGAGCTGTTTTTT.